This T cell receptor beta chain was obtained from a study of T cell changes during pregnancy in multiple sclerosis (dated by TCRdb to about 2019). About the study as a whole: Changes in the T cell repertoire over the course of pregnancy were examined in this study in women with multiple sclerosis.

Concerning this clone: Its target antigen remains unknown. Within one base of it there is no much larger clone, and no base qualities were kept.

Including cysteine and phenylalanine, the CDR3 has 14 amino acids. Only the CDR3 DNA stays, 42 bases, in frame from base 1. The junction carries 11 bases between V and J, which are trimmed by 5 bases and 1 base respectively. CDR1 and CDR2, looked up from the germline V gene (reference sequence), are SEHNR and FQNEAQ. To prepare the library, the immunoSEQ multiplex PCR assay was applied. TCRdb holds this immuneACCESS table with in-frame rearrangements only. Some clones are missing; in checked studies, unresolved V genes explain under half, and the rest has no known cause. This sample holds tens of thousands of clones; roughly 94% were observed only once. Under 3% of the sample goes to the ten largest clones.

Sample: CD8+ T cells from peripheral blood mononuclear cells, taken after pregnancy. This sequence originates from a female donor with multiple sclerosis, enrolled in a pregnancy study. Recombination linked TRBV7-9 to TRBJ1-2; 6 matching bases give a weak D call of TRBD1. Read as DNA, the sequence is TGTGCCAGCAGCGAGACAGGCATTAACTATGGCTACACCTTC. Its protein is CASSETGINYGYTF.